The sequence of this TCR beta chain was determined in a study of cytomegalovirus exposure and HLA in healthy donors. General observations from the study: There were under 200 TCR beta chains listed as cytomegalovirus-associated. Within the 120 validation repertoires, first-cohort TCR clusters tended to co-occur, according to a later analysis. Rare TCR sequences dominated, though some public TCRs recurred in many donors.

Trimming took off 5 bases at V and 0 bases at J, with 11 bases between the two ends. CDR1 and CDR2 from the germline V gene are MNHEY and SMNVEV (reference sequence). The CDR3 runs to 15 residues. Concerning this clone: Its antigen is not identified.

Profiled with immunoSEQ multiplex PCR; TCRdb holds only in-frame clones, not every one. The sample carries around 62,000 clones, about 89% recorded once. The chain couples TRBV27 to TRBJ2-1, with D maybe TRBD1 (6 bases). The receptor was derived from a woman between 18 and 29 years old in good health and CMV-seronegative. The specimen sequenced was PBMCs. CDR3 nucleotide sequence: TGTGCCAGCAGTCCGGGACACGACTCCTACAATGAGCAGTTCTTC. Its protein is CASSPGHDSYNEQFF.